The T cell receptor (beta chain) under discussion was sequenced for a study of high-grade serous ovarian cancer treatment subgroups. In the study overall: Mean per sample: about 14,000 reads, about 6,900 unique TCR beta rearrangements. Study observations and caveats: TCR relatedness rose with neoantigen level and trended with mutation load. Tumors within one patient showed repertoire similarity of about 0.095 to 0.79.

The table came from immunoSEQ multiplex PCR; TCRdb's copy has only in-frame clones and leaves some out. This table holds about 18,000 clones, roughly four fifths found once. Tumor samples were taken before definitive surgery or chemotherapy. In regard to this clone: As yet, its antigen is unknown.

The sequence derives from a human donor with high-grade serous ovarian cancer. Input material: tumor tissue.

CDR3 in DNA: TGTGCCAGCAGCCCCGACAGGAACTATGGCTACACCTTC. It is translated as CASSPDRNYGYTF. V is TRBV7-3 and J is TRBJ1-2; perhaps TRBD1 as D (6 bases). This CDR3 comprises 13 residues. The germline gives CDR1 SGHTA, CDR2 FQGTGA. Trimming stripped 5 bases from V and 2 bases from J, with 9 bases between. Full variable domain (outside the CDR3, taken from reference TRBV7-3 and TRBJ1-2): GAGVSQTPSNKVTEKGKYVELRCDPISGHTALYWYRQSLGQGPEFLIYFQGTGAADDSGLPNDRFFAVRPEGSVSTLKIQRTERGDSAVYLCASSPDRNYGYTFGSGTRLTVV.